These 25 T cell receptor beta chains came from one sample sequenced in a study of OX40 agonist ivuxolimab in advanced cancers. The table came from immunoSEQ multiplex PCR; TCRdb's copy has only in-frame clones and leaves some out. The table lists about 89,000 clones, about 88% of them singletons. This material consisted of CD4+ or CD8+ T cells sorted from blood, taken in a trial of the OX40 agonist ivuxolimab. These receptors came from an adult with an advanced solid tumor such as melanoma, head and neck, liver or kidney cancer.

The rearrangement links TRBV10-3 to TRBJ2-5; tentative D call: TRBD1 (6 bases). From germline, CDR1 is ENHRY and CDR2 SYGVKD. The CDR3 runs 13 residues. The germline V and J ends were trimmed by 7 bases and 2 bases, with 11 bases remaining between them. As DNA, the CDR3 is TGTGCCATCATGGGACATGGACAAGAGACCCAGTACTTC. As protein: CAIMGHGQETQYF.

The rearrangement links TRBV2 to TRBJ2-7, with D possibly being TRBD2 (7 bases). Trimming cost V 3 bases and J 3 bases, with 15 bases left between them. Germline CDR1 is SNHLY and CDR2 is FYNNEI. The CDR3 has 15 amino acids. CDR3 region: CASSDRGAKYYEQYF. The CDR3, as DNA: TGTGCCAGCAGTGACCGGGGGGCAAAATACTACGAGCAGTACTTC.

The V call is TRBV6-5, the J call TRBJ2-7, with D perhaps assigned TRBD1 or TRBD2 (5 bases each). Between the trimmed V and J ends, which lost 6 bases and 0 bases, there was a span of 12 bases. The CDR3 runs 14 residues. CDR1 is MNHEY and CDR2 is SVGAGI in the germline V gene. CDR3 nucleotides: TGTGCCAGCAGGCCAGCAGGGAGCTCCTACGAGCAGTACTTC. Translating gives CASRPAGSSYEQYF.

The CDR3 sequence is CASSQDQSSYEQYF. The CDR3 DNA is TGCGCCAGCAGCCAAGATCAGAGTTCCTACGAGCAGTACTTC. The genes are TRBV4-3 and TRBJ2-7; D call uncertain. CDR3 length equals 14 residues. The germline gives CDR1 LGHNA, CDR2 YSLEER. Trimming shortened V by 0 bases and J by 1 base, and 7 bases separated the two germline ends.

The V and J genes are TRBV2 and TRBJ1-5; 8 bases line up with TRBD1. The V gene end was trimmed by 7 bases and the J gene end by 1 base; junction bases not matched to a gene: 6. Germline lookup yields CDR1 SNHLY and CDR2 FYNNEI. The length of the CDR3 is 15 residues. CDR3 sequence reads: CASKAGGASNQPQHF. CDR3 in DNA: TGTGCCAGCAAGGCAGGGGGCGCGAGCAATCAGCCCCAGCATTTT.

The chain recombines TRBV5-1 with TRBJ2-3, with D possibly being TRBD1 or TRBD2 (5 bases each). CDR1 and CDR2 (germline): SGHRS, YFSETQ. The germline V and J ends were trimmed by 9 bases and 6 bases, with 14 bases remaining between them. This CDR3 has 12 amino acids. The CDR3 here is CATGPWGDTQYF. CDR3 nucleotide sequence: TGCGCCACCGGACCCTGGGGGGATACGCAGTATTTT. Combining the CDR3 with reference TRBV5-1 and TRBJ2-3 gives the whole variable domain KAGVTQTPRYLIKTRGQQVTLSCSPISGHRSVSWYQQTPGQGLQFLFEYFSETQRNKGNFPGRFSGRQFSNSRSEMNVSTLELGDSALYLCATGPWGDTQYFGPGTRLTVL.

CDR3 residues: CASGDPYEQYF. CDR3 sequence (DNA): TGTGCCAGCGGGGACCCCTACGAGCAGTACTTC. The genes are TRBV2 and TRBJ2-7; D is tentatively TRBD1 or TRBD2 (5 bases each). This CDR3 contains 11 residues. V lost 8 bases and J 2 bases, leaving 7 bases between the germline ends. Germline V gene lookup returns CDR1 SNHLY and CDR2 FYNNEI. Full variable domain (rest looked up from reference TRBV2 and TRBJ2-7): EPEVTQTPSHQVTQMGQEVILRCVPISNHLYFYWYRQILGQKVEFLVSFYNNEISEKSEIFDDQFSVERPDGSNFTLKIRSTKLEDSAMYFCASGDPYEQYFGPGTRLTVT.

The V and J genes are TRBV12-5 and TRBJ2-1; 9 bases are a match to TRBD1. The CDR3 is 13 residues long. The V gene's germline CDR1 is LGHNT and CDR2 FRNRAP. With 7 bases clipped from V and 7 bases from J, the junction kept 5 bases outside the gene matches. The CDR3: CASASDRGNEQFF. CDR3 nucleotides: TGTGCTAGTGCCTCGGACAGGGGTAATGAGCAGTTCTTC.

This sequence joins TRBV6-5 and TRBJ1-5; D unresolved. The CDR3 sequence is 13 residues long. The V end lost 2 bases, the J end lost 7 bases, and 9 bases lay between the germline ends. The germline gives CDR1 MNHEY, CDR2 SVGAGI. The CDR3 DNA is TGTGCCAGCAGTTACAAGGGCGACCAGCCCCAGCATTTT. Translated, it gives CASSYKGDQPQHF.

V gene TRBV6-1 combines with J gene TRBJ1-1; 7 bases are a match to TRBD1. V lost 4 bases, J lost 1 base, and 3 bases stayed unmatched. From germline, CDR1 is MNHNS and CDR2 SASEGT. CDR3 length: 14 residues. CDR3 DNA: TGTGCCAGCAGTGGCCGACAGGGGAACACTGAAGCTTTCTTT. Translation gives CASSGRQGNTEAFF.

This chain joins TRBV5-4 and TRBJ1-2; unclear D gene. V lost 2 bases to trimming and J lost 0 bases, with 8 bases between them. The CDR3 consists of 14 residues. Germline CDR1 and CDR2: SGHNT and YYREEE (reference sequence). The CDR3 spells CASSFGGPNYGYTF. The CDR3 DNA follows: TGTGCCAGCAGCTTCGGCGGACCTAACTATGGCTACACCTTC. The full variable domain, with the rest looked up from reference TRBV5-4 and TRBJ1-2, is ETGVTQSPTHLIKTRGQQVTLRCSSQSGHNTVSWYQQALGQGPQFIFQYYREEENGRGNFPPRFSGLQFPNYSSELNVNALELDDSALYLCASSFGGPNYGYTFGSGTRLTVV.

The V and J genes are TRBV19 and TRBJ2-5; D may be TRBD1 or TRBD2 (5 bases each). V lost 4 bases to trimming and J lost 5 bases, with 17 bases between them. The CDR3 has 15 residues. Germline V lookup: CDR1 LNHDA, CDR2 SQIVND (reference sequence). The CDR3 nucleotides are TGTGCCAGTAGTAGGGGACCGAGATCGGGCGAGACCCAGTACTTC. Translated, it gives CASSRGPRSGETQYF.

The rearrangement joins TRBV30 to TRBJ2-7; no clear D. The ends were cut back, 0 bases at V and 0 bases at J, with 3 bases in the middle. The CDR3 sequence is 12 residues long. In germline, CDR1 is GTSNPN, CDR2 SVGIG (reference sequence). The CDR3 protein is CAWSVGSYEQYF. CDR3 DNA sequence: TGTGCCTGGAGTGTAGGCTCCTACGAGCAGTACTTC.

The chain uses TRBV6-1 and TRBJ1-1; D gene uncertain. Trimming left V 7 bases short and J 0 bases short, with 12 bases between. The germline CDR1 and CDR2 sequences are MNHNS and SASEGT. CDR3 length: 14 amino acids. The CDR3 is CASTYGRMNTEAFF. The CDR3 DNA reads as TGTGCCAGCACCTACGGACGGATGAACACTGAAGCTTTCTTT.

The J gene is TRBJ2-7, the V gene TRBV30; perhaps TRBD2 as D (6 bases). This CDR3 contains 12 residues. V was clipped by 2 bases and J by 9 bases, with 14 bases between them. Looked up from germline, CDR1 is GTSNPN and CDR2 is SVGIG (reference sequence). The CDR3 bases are TGTGCCTGGAGTATCGGGGGAGACGGGCAGTACTTC. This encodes CAWSIGGDGQYF. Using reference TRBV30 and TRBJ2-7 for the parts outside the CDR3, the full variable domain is SQTIHQWPATLVQPVGSPLSLECTVEGTSNPNLYWYRQAAGRGLQLLFYSVGIGQISSEVPQNLSASRPQDRQFILSSKKLLLSDSGFYLCAWSIGGDGQYFGPGTRLTVT.

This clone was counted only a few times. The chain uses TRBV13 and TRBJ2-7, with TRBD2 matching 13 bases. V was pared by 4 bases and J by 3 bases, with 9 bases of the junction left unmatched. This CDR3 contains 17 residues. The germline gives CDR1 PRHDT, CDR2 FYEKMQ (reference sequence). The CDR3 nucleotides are TGTGCCAGCAGCTCCCTTCGACTAGCGGGGGGTGACTACGAGCAGTACTTC. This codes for CASSSLRLAGGDYEQYF.

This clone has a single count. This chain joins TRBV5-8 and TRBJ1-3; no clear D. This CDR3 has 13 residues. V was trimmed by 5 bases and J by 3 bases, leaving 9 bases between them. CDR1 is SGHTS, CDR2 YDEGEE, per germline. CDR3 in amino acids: CASSSTNGNTIYF. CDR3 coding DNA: TGTGCCAGCAGTTCCACTAATGGAAACACCATATATTTT.

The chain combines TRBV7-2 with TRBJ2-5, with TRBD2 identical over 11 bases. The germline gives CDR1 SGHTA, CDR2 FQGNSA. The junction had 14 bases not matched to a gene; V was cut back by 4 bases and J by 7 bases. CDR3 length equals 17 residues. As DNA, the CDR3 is TGTGCCAGCAGCTCGGGACTAGCGGTTCCCGTAGGAGGGACCCAGTACTTC. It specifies CASSSGLAVPVGGTQYF. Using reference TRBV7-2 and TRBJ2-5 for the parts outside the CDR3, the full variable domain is GAGVSQSPSNKVTEKGKDVELRCDPISGHTALYWYRQSLGQGLEFLIYFQGNSAPDKSGLPSDRFSAERTGGSVSTLTIQRTQQEDSAVYLCASSSGLAVPVGGTQYFGPGTRLLVL.

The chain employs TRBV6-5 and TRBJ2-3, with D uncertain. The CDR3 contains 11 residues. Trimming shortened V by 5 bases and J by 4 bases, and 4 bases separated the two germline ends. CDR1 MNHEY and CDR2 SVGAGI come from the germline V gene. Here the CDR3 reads CASSGADTQYF. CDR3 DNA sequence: TGTGCCAGCAGTGGGGCAGATACGCAGTATTTT.

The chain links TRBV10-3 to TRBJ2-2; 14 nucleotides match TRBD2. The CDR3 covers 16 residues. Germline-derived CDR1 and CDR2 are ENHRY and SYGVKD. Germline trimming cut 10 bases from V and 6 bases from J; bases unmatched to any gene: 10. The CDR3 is CATSTSGGAVAGELFF. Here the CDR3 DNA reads TGTGCCACCTCGACTAGCGGGGGGGCCGTGGCCGGGGAGCTGTTTTTT.

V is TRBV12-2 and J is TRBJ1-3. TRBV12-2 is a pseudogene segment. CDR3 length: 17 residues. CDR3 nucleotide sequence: TGTGCAAGTCGCTCTTCCCGACGGCCCCACTCTGGAAACACCATATATTTT. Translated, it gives CASRSSRRPHSGNTIYF.

In nucleotides, the CDR3 is TGTGCCAGCAGCTTGGCCCTGGGGGAATACTCACCCCTCCACTTT. Translation: CASSLALGEYSPLHF. The chain combines TRBV5-6 with TRBJ1-6; perhaps TRBD1 as D (5 bases). From germline, CDR1 is SGHDT and CDR2 YYEEEE. V was trimmed by 0 bases and J by 10 bases, leaving 14 bases between them. This CDR3 contains 15 residues.

The CDR3 nucleotides are TGTGCCAGCAGTGAAAACAGGGAATCACCCCTCCACTTT. Translation gives CASSENRESPLHF. The V gene is TRBV6-1, the J gene TRBJ1-6; tentatively, D is TRBD1 (6 bases). Trimming pared 2 bases from V and 10 bases from J, leaving 9 bases between. The CDR3 contains 13 residues. CDR1 and CDR2 from the germline V gene are MNHNS and SASEGT.

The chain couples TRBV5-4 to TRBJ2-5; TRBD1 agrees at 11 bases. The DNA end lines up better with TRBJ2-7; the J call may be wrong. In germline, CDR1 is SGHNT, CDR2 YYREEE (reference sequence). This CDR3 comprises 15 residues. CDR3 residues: CASSLPGQGAYEQYF. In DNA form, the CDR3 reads TGTGCCAGCAGCTTGCCGGGACAGGGGGCCTACGAGCAGTACTTC.

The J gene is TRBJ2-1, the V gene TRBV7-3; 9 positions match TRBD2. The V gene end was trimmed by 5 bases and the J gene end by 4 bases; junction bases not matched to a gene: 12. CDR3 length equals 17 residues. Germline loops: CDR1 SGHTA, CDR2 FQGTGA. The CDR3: CASSPHFLAGNYNEQFF. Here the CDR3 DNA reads TGTGCCAGCAGCCCACACTTTCTAGCGGGGAATTACAATGAGCAGTTCTTC.